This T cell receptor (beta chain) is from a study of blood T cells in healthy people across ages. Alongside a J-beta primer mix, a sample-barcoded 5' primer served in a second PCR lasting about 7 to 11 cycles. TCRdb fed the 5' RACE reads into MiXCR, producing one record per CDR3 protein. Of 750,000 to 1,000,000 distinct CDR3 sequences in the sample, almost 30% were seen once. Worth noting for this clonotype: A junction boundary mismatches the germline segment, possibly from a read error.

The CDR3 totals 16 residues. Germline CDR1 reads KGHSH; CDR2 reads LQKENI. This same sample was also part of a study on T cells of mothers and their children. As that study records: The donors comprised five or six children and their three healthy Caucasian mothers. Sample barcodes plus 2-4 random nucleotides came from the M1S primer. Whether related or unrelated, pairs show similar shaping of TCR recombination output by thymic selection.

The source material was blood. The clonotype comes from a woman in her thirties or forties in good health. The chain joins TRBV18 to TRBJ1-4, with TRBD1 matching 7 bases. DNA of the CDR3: TGTGCCGGCTCACCGCGCTCACAGGGGCTGGGGGAAAAACTGTTTTTT. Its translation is CAGSPRSQGLGEKLFF.